A single sample gave rise to the 21 T cell receptor beta chains below, sequenced in a study of T cells in localized non-small cell lung cancer. Assay used: immunoSEQ multiplex PCR; TCRdb lists only in-frame clones, some missing. Of about 36,000 clones in the sample, 87% were seen once. The sequences come from peripheral blood, collected before any cancer treatment. These receptors came from a woman aged 40 to 75 with stage I lung adenocarcinoma.

The chain combines TRBV10-3 with TRBJ2-1, with a weak D call TRBD2 (6 bases). The V and J ends lost 4 bases and 0 bases respectively, with 16 bases between them. Germline values: CDR1 ENHRY, CDR2 SYGVKD. The CDR3 is 17 residues long. In DNA form, the CDR3 reads TGTGCCATCAGTGGGGGAGGCGGGGTTATCTCCTACAATGAGCAGTTCTTC. Translated: CAISGGGGVISYNEQFF.

The chain has TRBV18 and TRBJ2-7; the D gene is possibly TRBD2 (6 bases). Germline assignment: CDR1 KGHSH and CDR2 LQKENI. This CDR3 is 18 amino acids long. Deletions cut 4 bases from V and 6 bases from J, with 28 bases between. The CDR3, as DNA: TGTGCCAGCTCACAGGTTCCCGGGACGGCAGTTAGGAGGGCCGAGCAGTACTTC. This codes for CASSQVPGTAVRRAEQYF.

The rearrangement uses TRBV9 and TRBJ1-2; no clear D. The germline V gene encodes CDR1 SGDLS and CDR2 YYNGEE. The CDR3 spans 15 residues. V was shortened by 4 bases and J by 3 bases, with 16 bases between the two germline ends. CDR3 sequence: CASSLTVRGDYGYTF. The DNA of the CDR3 is TGTGCCAGCAGCCTTACCGTCCGGGGAGACTATGGCTACACCTTC.

This clone was seen more than once but under ten times. J is TRBJ1-1 and V is TRBV7-2; no clear D. The V end lost 1 base, the J end lost 5 bases, and 17 bases lay between the germline ends. This CDR3 comprises 16 residues. The germline V gene has CDR1 SGHTA and CDR2 FQGNSA. The CDR3 is CASSLGSAGGKTEAFF. The DNA for the CDR3 is TGTGCCAGCAGCTTAGGCTCCGCCGGAGGGAAAACTGAAGCTTTCTTT.

This sequence joins TRBV5-1 and TRBJ2-2; 8 bases are a match to TRBD1. This CDR3 has 15 amino acids. The germline CDR1 and CDR2 sequences are SGHRS and YFSETQ. The trim removed 0 bases at V and 6 bases at J, leaving 4 bases unmatched. Written as DNA, the CDR3 is TGCGCCAGCAGCTTGGGACAGGGGCCTTCCGGGGAGCTGTTTTTT. Translating gives CASSLGQGPSGELFF.

The rearrangement uses TRBV28 and TRBJ1-1; the D is unclear. The CDR3 runs to 13 residues. V was pared by 3 bases and J by 1 base, with 6 bases between. From germline, CDR1 is MDHEN and CDR2 SYDVKM. The CDR3 loop reads CASSFPGNTEAFF. CDR3 nucleotides: TGTGCCAGCAGTTTTCCAGGGAACACTGAAGCTTTCTTT.

The J gene is TRBJ2-1, the V gene TRBV28; the match to TRBD2 covers 9 bases. Germline V gives CDR1 MDHEN, CDR2 SYDVKM. J gave up 3 bases and V 6 bases, and 6 bases lay outside the gene matches. This CDR3 is built from 15 residues. CDR3 sequence: CASSNSGGIYNEQFF. In DNA, the CDR3 is TGTGCCAGCAGCAATAGCGGGGGAATCTACAATGAGCAGTTCTTC. Full variable domain (remainder filled in from reference TRBV28 and TRBJ2-1): DVKVTQSSRYLVKRTGEKVFLECVQDMDHENMFWYRQDPGLGLRLIYFSYDVKMKEKGDIPEGYSVSREKKERFSLILESASTNQTSMYLCASSNSGGIYNEQFFGPGTRLTVL.

The rearrangement joins TRBV7-3 to TRBJ2-3, with TRBD2 matching over 9 bases. V lost 0 bases and J lost 4; bases outside the gene matches: 2. CDR1 and CDR2 from the germline V gene are SGHTA and FQGTGA. The CDR3 is 15 amino acids. CDR3 loop: CASSLTPSGADTQYF. For the CDR3, the DNA is TGTGCCAGCAGCTTAACCCCTAGCGGGGCAGATACGCAGTATTTT.

This rearrangement joins TRBV2 to TRBJ1-2; 12 bases agree with TRBD1. Per the germline V gene, CDR1 is SNHLY and CDR2 is FYNNEI. The CDR3 spans 15 residues. Unmatched junction bases numbered 8, after V lost 4 bases and J lost 8 bases. The CDR3 region is CASSAIGTGGRGYTF. Here the CDR3 DNA reads TGTGCCAGCAGTGCAATAGGGACAGGGGGCCGGGGCTACACCTTC.

The DNA for the CDR3 is TGTGCCAGCAGTGCCTTCCGGGAGGGCTACACCTTC. Amino acids: CASSAFREGYTF. The gene calls are TRBV2 and TRBJ1-2, with unresolved D. V lost 4 bases to trimming and J lost 8 bases, with 11 bases between them. The CDR3 is 12 amino acids. The V gene's germline CDR1 is SNHLY and CDR2 FYNNEI.

The rearrangement uses TRBV7-9 and TRBJ2-3, with 12 bases aligning to TRBD2. Per germline, CDR1 SEHNR and CDR2 FQNEAQ (reference sequence). The J segment lost 7 bases and the V segment lost 5 bases, leaving 10 bases of the junction unmatched. CDR3 size: 16 residues. CDR3 sequence: CASSPLPTSGGNTQYF. The CDR3 region has the DNA TGTGCCAGCAGCCCTCTCCCGACTAGCGGGGGAAATACGCAGTATTTT.

This chain connects TRBV4-1 to TRBJ1-5, with 10 positions matching TRBD1. V dropped 4 bases and J dropped 0; count of bases not matched to a gene: 9. This CDR3 is built from 18 residues. Germline CDR1 reads MGHRA; CDR2 reads YSYEKL. As DNA, the CDR3 is TGCGCCAGCAGCCTGCCCGGGACAGGGGTTTATAGCAATCAGCCCCAGCATTTT. Its protein product is CASSLPGTGVYSNQPQHF.

V is TRBV11-2 and J is TRBJ2-3; weak D call: TRBD1 (6 bases). The CDR3 is made up of 14 amino acids. Germline V gene sequence: CDR1 SGHAT, CDR2 FQNNGV. V lost 3 bases and J lost 2, with 9 bases in between. CDR3 protein: CASSLDRYTDTQYF. CDR3 bases: TGTGCCAGCAGCTTGGACAGATACACAGATACGCAGTATTTT.

The chain combines TRBV7-9 with TRBJ1-4; 7 nucleotides match TRBD1. Germline CDR1 is SEHNR and CDR2 is FQNEAQ (reference sequence). This CDR3 is built from 15 residues. The V segment lost 1 base and the J segment 7 bases; nucleotides outside the gene matches: 6. The chain's CDR3 is CASSLGFRDSEKLFF. Written as DNA, the CDR3 is TGTGCCAGCAGCTTAGGCTTCCGGGACAGTGAAAAACTGTTTTTT.

The V gene is TRBV19, the J gene TRBJ2-2; 12 positions agree with TRBD2. CDR3 length equals 17 residues. In germline, CDR1 is LNHDA, CDR2 SQIVND (reference sequence). J lost 0 bases, V lost 6 bases, and 5 bases had no gene match. The CDR3 is CASRRLAGEANTGELFF. CDR3 bases: TGTGCCAGTAGGAGACTAGCGGGAGAAGCGAACACCGGGGAGCTGTTTTTT.

The chain has TRBV28 and TRBJ2-5; D remains ambiguous. Trimming removed 5 bases from V and 4 bases from J, with 11 bases in between. The CDR3 consists of 13 residues. Looked up from germline, CDR1 is MDHEN and CDR2 is SYDVKM. The CDR3 DNA sequence: TGTGCCAGCAGTACACCCGCTCGAGAGACCCAGTACTTC. Amino acid sequence: CASSTPARETQYF.

The V gene is TRBV9, the J gene TRBJ2-1, with TRBD2 identical over 7 bases. The CDR3 has 15 residues. The germline V gene has CDR1 SGDLS and CDR2 YYNGEE. Trimming removed 0 bases from V and 8 bases from J; junction bases left unmatched: 8. The CDR3 is CASSVDGRAAYEQFF. In nucleotides, the CDR3 is TGTGCCAGCAGCGTAGATGGGAGGGCCGCTTATGAGCAGTTCTTC. The full variable domain, in which reference TRBV9 and TRBJ2-1 provide the parts outside the CDR3, is DSGVTQTPKHLITATGQRVTLRCSPRSGDLSVYWYQQSLDQGLQFLIQYYNGEERAKGNILERFSAQQFPDLHSELNLSSLELGDSALYFCASSVDGRAAYEQFFGPGTRLTVL.

The chain uses TRBV19 and TRBJ2-5; TRBD2 agrees at 9 bases. The CDR3 runs to 15 residues. The germline V gene encodes CDR1 LNHDA and CDR2 SQIVND (reference sequence). J gave up 3 bases and V 10 bases, and 12 bases lay outside the gene matches. CDR3 residues: CATSGARGGKETQYF. In DNA, the CDR3 is TGTGCCACCTCAGGGGCGCGGGGGGGTAAAGAGACCCAGTACTTC. The full variable domain, completed using reference TRBV19 and TRBJ2-5, is DGGITQSPKYLFRKEGQNVTLSCEQNLNHDAMYWYRQDPGQGLRLIYYSQIVNDFQKGDIAEGYSVSREKKESFPLTVTSAQKNPTAFYLCATSGARGGKETQYFGPGTRLLVL.

The chain couples TRBV2 to TRBJ2-7; the match to TRBD1 covers 9 bases. J gave up 1 base and V 5 bases, and 9 bases lay outside the gene matches. The length of the CDR3 is 16 residues. Germline CDR1 and CDR2: SNHLY and FYNNEI. The CDR3 DNA reads TGTGCCAGCAGTCCTTTAGGGACAGGGAAGTCCTACGAGCAGTACTTC. Translated, it gives CASSPLGTGKSYEQYF.

V usage is TRBV19 and J usage is TRBJ2-5; 10 positions agree with TRBD2. V shed 5 bases, J shed 3 bases, and the junction held 12 bases outside the gene matches. CDR1 and CDR2 from the germline V gene are LNHDA and SQIVND (reference sequence). The CDR3 runs to 17 residues. For the CDR3, the DNA is TGTGCCAGTAGTTTTAGCGGGGGGTATATTAAAGAAGAGACCCAGTACTTC. Translated: CASSFSGGYIKEETQYF.

The chain combines TRBV18 with TRBJ1-5; D is unresolved. The CDR3 sequence is 12 residues long. The V gene lost 4 bases and the J gene lost 4 bases, with 5 bases spanning the gap. Germline CDR1 KGHSH, CDR2 LQKENI. CDR3 nucleotide sequence: TGTGCCAGCTCACTTCTAAATCAGCCCCAGCATTTT. Translating gives CASSLLNQPQHF. Supplemented by reference TRBV18 and TRBJ1-5, the full variable domain reads NAGVMQNPRHLVRRRGQEARLRCSPMKGHSHVYWYRQLPEEGLKFMVYLQKENIIDESGMPKERFSAEFPKEGPSILRIQQVVRGDSAAYFCASSLLNQPQHFGDGTRLSIL.